The following is a T cell receptor beta chain sequence with its context. The antigen this receptor binds is unknown. The input lacks base qualities; no much larger clone sits a single base away. The record originates from a study of T cell responses to AZD1222 COVID-19 vaccine (dated by TCRdb to the early 2020s). Looking at the study overall: A total of 230 or so trial participants underwent TCR sequencing, of whom 200 to 220 received two doses of AZD1222 and about 25 received two doses of the MenACWY control vaccine. Trial participants were enrolled into age subgroups of 18-55, 56-69 and 70-plus years, which contained approximately 150, 28 and 58 TCR-sequenced participants, respectively.

At the junction V is shortened by 6 bases and J by 1 base, with 17 bases in between. The germline V gene sets CDR1 to MNHEY and CDR2 to SVGEGT. The CDR3 goes from the cysteine to the phenylalanine over 16 residues. Only CDR3 DNA is held: 48 bases, read in frame from base 1. Beyond this particular receptor, the publication reports: Conclusions about previously exposed vaccinees are limited because only 6 or 7 AZD1222 recipients were SARS-CoV-2 seropositive at baseline. Because no day 14 peak-response samples were available, repertoires were characterized only after the peak T cell response. In the small 56-69-year group, the increase in depth fell short of significance, most likely because of low power. A significant rise in spike-specific TCR breadth and depth was observed after two AZD1222 doses relative to day 0 and relative to MenACWY recipients. Vaccine-associated CD4 TCRs spanned the whole spike protein, with dominant responses in regions 160-218 and 743-854. Reportedly, close to half of the unique spike-specific TCRs recognized epitopes lying outside the regions that are mutated in the B.1.351 and B.1.1.7 variants. Participants were mostly white British, with more females than males. The authors suggested clonal diversity may have been underestimated.

The CDR3 regions of human TCRbeta chains were analyzed by immunosequencing. Concerning the study's data processing: TCRs in the repertoires were compared against a reference library of SARS-CoV-2-specific TCRs that had been generated with the MIRA antigen-specificity platform. Breadth was defined as the fraction of unique TCRs that were SARS-CoV-2-associated, and depth was defined as the fraction of total T cells that were SARS-CoV-2-associated. Each spike-specific TCR was assigned to its reactive spike region and to a CD4 or CD8 class using the MIRA data. Log10-transformed breadth and depth values were compared by one-way ANOVA with Sidak's multiple comparisons tests. TCRdb carries this immuneACCESS record with in-frame sequences only. Its versions omit some clonotypes, under half of them owing to an unresolved V gene in the studies checked, with the rest unexplained. The V and J calls and clone size come from that table; D and trimming were worked out from the DNA. This sample has 250,000 to 300,000 clones in its table, and 90% to 95% of those were observed once. The top ten constitute around 0.6% of the sample.

The time point label corresponds to: about 28 days (+/-7) after the second vaccine dose. AZD1222 recipients with second doses at about 4 weeks or about 12 weeks were pooled, because spike-specific TCR depth and breadth did not differ between schedules. Vaccinee samples came from UK trials COV001 and COV002, including a single-blind randomized controlled phase 2/3 trial of AZD1222 (ChAdOx1 nCoV-19) in healthy adults. Trial participant PBMC samples were collected at day 0 and day 28 after the second dose for TCRbeta chain sequencing. This material consisted of peripheral blood, taken 28 days after the second AZD1222 dose. This TCR came from an adult who received the AZD1222 COVID-19 vaccine. The receptor chain draws on TRBV6-2 or TRBV6-3 and TRBJ2-3, and TRBD2 may be the D gene, going by 6 matching bases. In nucleotides, the sequence is TGTGCCAGCAGCCGCCCGGAGGGGCAGGGCACAGATACGCAGTATTTT. The encoded protein is CASSRPEGQGTDTQYF.